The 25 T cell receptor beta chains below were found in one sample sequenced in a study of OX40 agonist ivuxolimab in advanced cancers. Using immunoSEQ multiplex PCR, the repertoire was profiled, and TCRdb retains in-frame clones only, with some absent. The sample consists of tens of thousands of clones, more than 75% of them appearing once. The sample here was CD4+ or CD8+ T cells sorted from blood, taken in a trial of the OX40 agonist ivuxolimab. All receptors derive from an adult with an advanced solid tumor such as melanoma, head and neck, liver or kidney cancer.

CDR3 sequence reads: CASSPGRGDTEAFF. The CDR3 DNA follows: TGTGCCAGCTCACCAGGCAGGGGGGACACTGAAGCTTTCTTT. V gene TRBV18 combines with J gene TRBJ1-1; 7 bases are shared with TRBD1. The V and J ends lost 2 bases and 3 bases, in that order; junction bases with no gene match: 3. Germline V gene sequence: CDR1 KGHSH, CDR2 LQKENI. This CDR3 is built from 14 residues.

In DNA form, the CDR3 reads TGTGCCATCAGTGAGACTAGCGACCGAGAGACCCAGTACTTC. Its protein is CAISETSDRETQYF. The V call is TRBV10-3, the J call TRBJ2-5, with 7 bases fitting TRBD2. Germline trimming cut 2 bases from V and 4 bases from J; bases unmatched to any gene: 4. CDR1 is ENHRY and CDR2 is SYGVKD in the germline V gene. This CDR3 has 14 residues.

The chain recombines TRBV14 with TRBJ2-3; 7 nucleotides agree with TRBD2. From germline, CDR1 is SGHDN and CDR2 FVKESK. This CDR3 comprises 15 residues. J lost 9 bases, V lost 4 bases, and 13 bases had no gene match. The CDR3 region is CASSLTLAAGGTQYF. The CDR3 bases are TGTGCCAGCAGCCTAACCCTAGCGGCCGGCGGGACGCAGTATTTT.

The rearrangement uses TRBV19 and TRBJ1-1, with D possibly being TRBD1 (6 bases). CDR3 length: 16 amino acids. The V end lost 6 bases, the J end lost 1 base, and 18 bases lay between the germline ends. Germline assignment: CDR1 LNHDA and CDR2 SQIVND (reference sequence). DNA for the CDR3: TGTGCCAGTAGCTTGCTGGGGGGGCAGGGGAACACTGAAGCTTTCTTT. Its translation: CASSLLGGQGNTEAFF.

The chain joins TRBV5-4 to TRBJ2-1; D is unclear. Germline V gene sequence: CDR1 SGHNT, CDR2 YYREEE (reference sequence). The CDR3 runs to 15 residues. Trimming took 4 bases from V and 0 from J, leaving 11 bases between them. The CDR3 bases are TGTGCCAGCAGCGATCCCAGTTTCTCCTACAATGAGCAGTTCTTC. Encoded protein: CASSDPSFSYNEQFF.

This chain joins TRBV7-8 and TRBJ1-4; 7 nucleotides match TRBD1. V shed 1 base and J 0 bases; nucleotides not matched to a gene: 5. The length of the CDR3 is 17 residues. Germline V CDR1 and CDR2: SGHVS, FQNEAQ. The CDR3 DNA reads TGTGCCAGCAGCTTAGTAGGGACAGAGGCAACTAATGAAAAACTGTTTTTT. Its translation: CASSLVGTEATNEKLFF.

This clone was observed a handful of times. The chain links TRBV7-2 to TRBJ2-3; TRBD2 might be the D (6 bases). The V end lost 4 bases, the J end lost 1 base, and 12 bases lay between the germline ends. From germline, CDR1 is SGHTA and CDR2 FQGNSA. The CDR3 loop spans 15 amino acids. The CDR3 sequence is CASSSRAGRTDTQYF. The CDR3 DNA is TGTGCCAGCAGCTCCCGAGCGGGTCGCACAGATACGCAGTATTTT.

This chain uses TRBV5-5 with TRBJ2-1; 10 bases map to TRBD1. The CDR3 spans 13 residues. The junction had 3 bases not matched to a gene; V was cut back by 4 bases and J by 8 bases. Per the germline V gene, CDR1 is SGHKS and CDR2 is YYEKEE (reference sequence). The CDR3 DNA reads TGTGCCAGCAGCGGGACAGGGGAGGATGAGCAGTTCTTC. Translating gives CASSGTGEDEQFF.

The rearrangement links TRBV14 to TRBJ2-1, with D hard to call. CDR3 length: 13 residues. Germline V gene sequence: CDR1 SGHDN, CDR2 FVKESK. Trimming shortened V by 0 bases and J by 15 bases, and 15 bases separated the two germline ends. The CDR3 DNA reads TGTGCCAGCAGCCAAGATCCCAGTTATAATCCGTTCTTC. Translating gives CASSQDPSYNPFF.

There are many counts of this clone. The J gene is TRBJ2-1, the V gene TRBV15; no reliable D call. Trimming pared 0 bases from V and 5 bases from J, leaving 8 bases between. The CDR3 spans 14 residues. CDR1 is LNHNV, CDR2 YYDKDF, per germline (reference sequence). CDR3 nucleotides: TGTGCCACCAGCAGAGATAGGCTTGACAATGAGCAGTTCTTC. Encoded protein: CATSRDRLDNEQFF.

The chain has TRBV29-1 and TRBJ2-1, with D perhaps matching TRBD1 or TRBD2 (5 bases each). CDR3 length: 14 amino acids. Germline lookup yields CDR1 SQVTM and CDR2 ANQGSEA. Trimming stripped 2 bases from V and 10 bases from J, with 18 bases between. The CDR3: CSVELLSQGGEQFF. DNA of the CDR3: TGCAGCGTTGAACTACTCAGCCAGGGCGGGGAGCAGTTCTTC.

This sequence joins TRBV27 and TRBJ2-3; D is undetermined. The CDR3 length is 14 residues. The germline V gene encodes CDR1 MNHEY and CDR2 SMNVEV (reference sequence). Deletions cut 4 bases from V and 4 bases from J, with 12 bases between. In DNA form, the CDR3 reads TGTGCCAGCAGTTCTTTCCTCAGCGCAGATACGCAGTATTTT. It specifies CASSSFLSADTQYF.

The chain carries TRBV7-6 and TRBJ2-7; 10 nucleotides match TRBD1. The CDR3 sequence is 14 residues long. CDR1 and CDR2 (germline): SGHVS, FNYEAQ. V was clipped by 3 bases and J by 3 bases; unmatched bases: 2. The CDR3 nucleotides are TGTGCCAGCAGCTTGGGGACAGGGGTCTACGAGCAGTACTTC. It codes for CASSLGTGVYEQYF.

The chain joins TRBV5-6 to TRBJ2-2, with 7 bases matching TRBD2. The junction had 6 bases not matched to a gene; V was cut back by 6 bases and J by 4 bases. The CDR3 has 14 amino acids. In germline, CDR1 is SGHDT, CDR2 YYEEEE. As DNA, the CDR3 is TGTGCCAGCACCCAAGCGGGGACCACCGGGGAGCTGTTTTTT. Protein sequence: CASTQAGTTGELFF. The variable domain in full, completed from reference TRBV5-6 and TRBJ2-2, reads DAGVTQSPTHLIKTRGQQVTLRCSPKSGHDTVSWYQQALGQGPQFIFQYYEEEERQRGNFPDRFSGHQFPNYSSELNVNALLLGDSALYLCASTQAGTTGELFFGEGSRLTVL.

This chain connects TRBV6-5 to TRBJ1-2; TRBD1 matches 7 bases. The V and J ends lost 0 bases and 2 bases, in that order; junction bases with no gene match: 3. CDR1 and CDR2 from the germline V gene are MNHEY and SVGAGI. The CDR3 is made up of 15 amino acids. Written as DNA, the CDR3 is TGTGCCAGCAGTTACTCCTCGGACAGGAACTATGGCTACACCTTC. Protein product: CASSYSSDRNYGYTF.

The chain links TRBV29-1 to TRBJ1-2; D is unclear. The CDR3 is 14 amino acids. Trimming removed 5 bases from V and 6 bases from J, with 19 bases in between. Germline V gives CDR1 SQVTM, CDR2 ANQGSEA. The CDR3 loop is CSVLSGKETDGYTF. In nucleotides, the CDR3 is TGCAGCGTTTTATCGGGAAAGGAGACTGATGGCTACACCTTC.

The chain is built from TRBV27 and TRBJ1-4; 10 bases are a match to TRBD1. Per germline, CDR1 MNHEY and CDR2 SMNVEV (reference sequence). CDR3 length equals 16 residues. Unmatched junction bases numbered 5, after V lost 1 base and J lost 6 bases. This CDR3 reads CASSLWRQGAHEKLFF. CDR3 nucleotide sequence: TGTGCCAGCAGTTTATGGAGACAGGGGGCCCATGAAAAACTGTTTTTT.

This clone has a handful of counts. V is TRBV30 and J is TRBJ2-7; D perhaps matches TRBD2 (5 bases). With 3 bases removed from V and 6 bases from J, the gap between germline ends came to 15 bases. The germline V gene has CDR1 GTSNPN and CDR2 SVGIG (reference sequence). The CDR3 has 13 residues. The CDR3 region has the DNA TGTGCCTGGAGGGAGGACTTGCTAAGCGAGCAGTACTTC. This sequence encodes CAWREDLLSEQYF.

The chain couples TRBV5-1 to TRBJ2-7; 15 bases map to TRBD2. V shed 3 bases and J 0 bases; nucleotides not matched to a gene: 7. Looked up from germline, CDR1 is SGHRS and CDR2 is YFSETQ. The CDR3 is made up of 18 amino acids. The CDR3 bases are TGCGCCAGCAGCTCCGGGACTAGCGGGAGGACACGCTCCTACGAGCAGTACTTC. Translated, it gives CASSSGTSGRTRSYEQYF.

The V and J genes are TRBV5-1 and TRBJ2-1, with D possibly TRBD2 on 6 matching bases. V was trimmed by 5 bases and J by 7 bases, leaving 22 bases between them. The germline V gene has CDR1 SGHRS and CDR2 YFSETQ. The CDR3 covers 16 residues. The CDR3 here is CASREAGSNPWNEQFF. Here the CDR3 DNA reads TGCGCCAGCAGGGAGGCCGGGAGCAACCCATGGAATGAGCAGTTCTTC.

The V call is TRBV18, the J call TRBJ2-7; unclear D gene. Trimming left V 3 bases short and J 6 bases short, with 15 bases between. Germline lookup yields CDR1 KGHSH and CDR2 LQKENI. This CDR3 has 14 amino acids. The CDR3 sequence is CASSPPSSGLEQYF. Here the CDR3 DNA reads TGTGCCAGCTCACCTCCCAGTTCGGGCCTCGAGCAGTACTTC.

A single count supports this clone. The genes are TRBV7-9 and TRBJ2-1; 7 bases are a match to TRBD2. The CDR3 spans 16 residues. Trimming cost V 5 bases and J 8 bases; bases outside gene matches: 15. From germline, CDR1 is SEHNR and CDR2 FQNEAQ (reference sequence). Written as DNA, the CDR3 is TGTGCCAGCAGCCCTCAACTAGCGTCTCTTAAGGATGAGCAGTTCTTC. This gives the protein CASSPQLASLKDEQFF.

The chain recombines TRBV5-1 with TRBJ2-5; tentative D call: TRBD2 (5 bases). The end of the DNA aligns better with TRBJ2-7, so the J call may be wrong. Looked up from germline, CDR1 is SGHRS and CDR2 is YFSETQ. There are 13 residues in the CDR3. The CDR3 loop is CASSLELAYEQYF. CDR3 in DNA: TGCGCCAGCAGCCTGGAACTAGCCTACGAGCAGTACTTC.

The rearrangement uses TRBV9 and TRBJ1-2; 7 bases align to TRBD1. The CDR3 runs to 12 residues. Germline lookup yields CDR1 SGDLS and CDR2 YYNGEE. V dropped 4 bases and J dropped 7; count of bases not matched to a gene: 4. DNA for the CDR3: TGTGCCAGCAGCACCTACAGGGGTGGCTACACCTTC. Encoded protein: CASSTYRGGYTF.

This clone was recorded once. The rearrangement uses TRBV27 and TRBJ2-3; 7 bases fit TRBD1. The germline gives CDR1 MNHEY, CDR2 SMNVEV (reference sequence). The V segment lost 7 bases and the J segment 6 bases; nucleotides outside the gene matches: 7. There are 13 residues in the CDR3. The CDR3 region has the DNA TGTGCCAGCAAACAGGGGAGCGTGGATACGCAGTATTTT. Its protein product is CASKQGSVDTQYF.